This TCR beta chain was sequenced during a study of long-term antiretroviral therapy in people with HIV. Germline values: CDR1 WNHNN, CDR2 SYGVQD (reference sequence). The CDR3 consists of 17 residues. V lost 6 bases, J lost 4 bases, and 13 bases stayed unmatched. Survey-level resolution applied to immunoSEQ assay v3.0. Clones were read by immunoSEQ multiplex PCR, and TCRdb kept only the in-frame ones, dropping some. Found here are approximately 33,000 clones, approximately 83% of them singletons; the top ten hold approximately 3.6%. The receptor was isolated from a man aged 18-30 years with HIV. This sequence joins TRBV10-1 and TRBJ2-7; 12 positions agree with TRBD2. The starting material was unsorted PBMCs, obtained 0.8 years before starting antiretroviral therapy. CDR3 residues: CASSHSNGLAGRYEQYF. The CDR3 DNA reads as TGCGCCAGCAGCCACTCTAATGGACTAGCGGGACGGTACGAGCAGTACTTC.